These T cell receptor beta chains were read from a single sample in a study of T cell repertoires in cytomegalovirus infection. One entry per CDR3 protein results from TCRdb running MiXCR on the reads. The sample contains over 300,000 distinct CDR3 sequences, over 7.5% of which appear only once. Sequencing input: PBMCs. The receptors here all came from a human donor in good health (CMV status not recorded). Some clones in this sample may be carry-over from other donors' samples. CDR3s include the opening cysteine and the closing phenylalanine or tryptophan. A D gene is named only where the DNA matches it firmly. Not all rows give a size; the values are once, few, many and, for expanded clones, a class.

CDR3nt	CDR3aa	abundance	v_gene	d_gene	j_gene
TGCGCCAGCAGCCAAGAGGCCGCGTTGAACTATGGCTACACCTTC	CASSQEAALNYGYTF	few	TRBV4-3	NA	TRBJ1-2
TGTGCCATAGACGATGGCTATGGCTACACCTTC	CAIDDGYGYTF	NA	TRBV25-1	NA	TRBJ1-2
TGTGCCAGCAGCTTTGGGGGGGGAGGTAGAGAGACCCAGTACTTC	CASSFGGGGRETQYF	NA	TRBV11-2	TRBD2	TRBJ2-5
TGCGCCAGCAGCCAAGCGTCAGGGGACTATGGCTACACCTTC	CASSQASGDYGYTF	NA	TRBV4-3	NA	TRBJ1-2
TGTGCCAGCAGCGGGGGGGCATGGGAGCTGTTTTTT	CASSGGAWELFF	many	TRBV7-2	NA	TRBJ2-2
TGCGCCAGCAGCTTGGGGGACCCTCAGGGGGAGCAGTACTTC	CASSLGDPQGEQYF	few	TRBV5-1	NA	TRBJ2-7
TGTGCCAGCACCAAGGGACGGAGCTCCTATAATTCACCCCTCCACTTT	CASTKGRSSYNSPLHF	many	TRBV12-3/TRBV12-4	NA	TRBJ1-6
TGTGCCAGCAGCCCCAGGACAGGGAGGAGCACAGATACGCAGTATTTT	CASSPRTGRSTDTQYF	many	TRBV11-2	TRBD1	TRBJ2-3
TGCGCCAGCAGCCAAGATGGGAGCACCGGGGAGCTGTTTTTT	CASSQDGSTGELFF	NA	TRBV4-3	NA	TRBJ2-2
TGTGCCAGCAGTTTTCCGCCCAGGCAGTACTTC	CASSFPPRQYF	NA	TRBV27	NA	TRBJ2-7
TGTGCCAGCAGTGTACAGGGGGACGTCAGTGGCTACACCTTC	CASSVQGDVSGYTF	many	TRBV2	TRBD1	TRBJ1-2
TGTGCCAGCAGCTTAGTGGTCTCGGTTACCTATAATTCACCCCTCCACTTT	CASSLVVSVTYNSPLHF	many	TRBV7-2	NA	TRBJ1-6
TGTGCCTGGACAGGGGCTGGAAACACCATATATTTT	CAWTGAGNTIYF	NA	TRBV7-6	TRBD1	TRBJ1-3
TGTGCCAGTAGTATCCCAGGGGATAATTCACCCCTCCACTTT	CASSIPGDNSPLHF	few	TRBV19	NA	TRBJ1-6
TGCGCCAGCAGCCAAACCGGGACTAGCCCCATGGGGGAGACCCAGTACTTC	CASSQTGTSPMGETQYF	few	TRBV4-1	TRBD2	TRBJ2-5
TGTGCCAGCGAAGCCCACGGGGATAATTCACCCCTCCACTTT	CASEAHGDNSPLHF	many	TRBV25-1	NA	TRBJ1-6
TGTGCCAGCAGTTACAATGGCGCTGAAGCTTTCTTT	CASSYNGAEAFF	many	TRBV6-2/TRBV6-3	NA	TRBJ1-1
TGTGCCAGCAGCTTGGTAGCGGGGGGGCCGGCCCTCGAGCAGTTCTTC	CASSLVAGGPALEQFF	few	TRBV7-2	TRBD2	TRBJ2-1
TGTGCCAGCAGCCAAGTGGGGGCTGGGGGGAATGAAAAACTGTTTTTT	CASSQVGAGGNEKLFF	few	TRBV4-2	NA	TRBJ1-4
TGTGCCAGCAGCGTCGCCGGGACAGGGGGATACGAGCAGTACTTC	CASSVAGTGGYEQYF	NA	TRBV9	TRBD1	TRBJ2-7
TGTGCCAGTAGTATAGGGGGCATTGAGCAGTTCTTC	CASSIGGIEQFF	many	TRBV19	NA	TRBJ2-1
TGTGCCAGCAGCTCGCGAATGCGGGGGGGCCGAGAGACCCAGTACTTC	CASSSRMRGGRETQYF	few	TRBV7-2	TRBD2	TRBJ2-5
TGTGCCAGCAGCTTTTTGGGGGAGGAGCAGTATTTT	CASSFLGEEQYF	many	TRBV7-9	NA	TRBJ2-3
TGCGCCAGCAGCCAAGGAGGAAGAGAAGAGACCCAGTACTTC	CASSQGGREETQYF	NA	TRBV4-3	NA	TRBJ2-5
TGTGCCAGCAGCTTAAGACAGGTTAGGACTGAAGCTTTCTTT	CASSLRQVRTEAFF	many	TRBV7-2	NA	TRBJ1-1
TGTGCCACCAATACCGGGAACAGGGTCGATGAGCAGTACTTC	CATNTGNRVDEQYF	NA	TRBV7-8	NA	TRBJ2-7
TGTGCCAGCAGACCCTGGACTAGCGGGAGGATACTCACAGATACGCAGTATTTT	CASRPWTSGRILTDTQYF	many	TRBV6-2/TRBV6-3	TRBD2	TRBJ2-3
TGTGCCAGCAGCTACTACCAGGGGCAGAGTTTGTTTTTT	CASSYYQGQSLFF	few	TRBV7-2	NA	TRBJ1-4
TGTGCCAGCAGCTTAGACAGGGTGAACACTGAAGCTTTCTTT	CASSLDRVNTEAFF	many	TRBV7-2	NA	TRBJ1-1
TGTGCCAGCAGCCCCTGGAGTGCGATTAACACTGAAGCTTTCTTT	CASSPWSAINTEAFF	many	TRBV11-2	NA	TRBJ1-1
TGCGCCAGCAGCCAAGATGCTGCTGGGACTAGCGGGAGTAATGAGCAGTTCTTC	CASSQDAAGTSGSNEQFF	many	TRBV4-1	TRBD2	TRBJ2-1
TGCGCCAGCAGTGATGGGTCTAGCGGTTACAATGAGCAGTTCTTC	CASSDGSSGYNEQFF	many	TRBV10-1	TRBD2	TRBJ2-1
TGTGCCAGCAGCTTAGGGGGGGATCATCCCCAGCATTTT	CASSLGGDHPQHF	few	TRBV7-9	NA	TRBJ1-5
TGTGCCAGCAGCGTAGACCTAGCGGGTTCAGGGGATACGCAGTATTTT	CASSVDLAGSGDTQYF	few	TRBV9	TRBD2	TRBJ2-3
TGCAGTGCTTCGGGACAGGCATCTGGGGCCAACGTCCTGACTTTC	CSASGQASGANVLTF	NA	TRBV20-1	TRBD1	TRBJ2-6
TGTGCCAGCAGCTCACCCCGATCTGGGACAGCCCGTCTCTACGAGCAGTACTTC	CASSSPRSGTARLYEQYF	NA	TRBV6-1	TRBD1	TRBJ2-7
TGTGCCAGCAGCTTAGCTGGCAGGGTTGCAGATACGCAGTATTTT	CASSLAGRVADTQYF	many	TRBV7-2	NA	TRBJ2-3
TGCGCCAGCAGCCCCTTCCGGGACTTAGTCACAGATACGCAGTATTTT	CASSPFRDLVTDTQYF	many	TRBV4-1	NA	TRBJ2-3
TGTGCCAGCAGGCCCCTAGCGGCCGGAGGGACAGAGACCCAGTACTTC	CASRPLAAGGTETQYF	NA	TRBV6-1	TRBD2	TRBJ2-5
TGTGCCAGCGGTCCCCGGGGAACTAATGAAAAACTGTTTTTT	CASGPRGTNEKLFF	NA	TRBV12-3/TRBV12-4	NA	TRBJ1-4
TGTGCCAGCAGAGTTCAAGAGACCCAGTACTTC	CASRVQETQYF	many	TRBV7-2	NA	TRBJ2-5
TGTGCCAGCAGCTTAGTCTATGCTCCGAATGAGCAGTTCTTC	CASSLVYAPNEQFF	few	TRBV7-9	NA	TRBJ2-1
TGTGCCAGCAGTTTAGTCCTCGATGGCTACACCTTC	CASSLVLDGYTF	many	TRBV28	NA	TRBJ1-2
TGTGCCAGTAGTTTTCTCGGCACTGAAGCTTTCTTT	CASSFLGTEAFF	many	TRBV19	NA	TRBJ1-1
TGTGCCAGCACCCCACCCCAGCGGGGCAATGAGCAGTTCTTC	CASTPPQRGNEQFF	many	TRBV6-2/TRBV6-3	TRBD2	TRBJ2-1
TGTGCCAGCAGCCGTGCTCTGGGCCGATCAACTAATGAAAAACTGTTTTTT	CASSRALGRSTNEKLFF	many	TRBV7-2	NA	TRBJ1-4